The source of this T cell receptor beta chain is a study of blood T cell repertoires in COVID-19. Looking at the study overall: Acute-phase and convalescent COVID-19 samples originated in the United States, Italy and Spain. PBMCs, B-cell-depleted T cells, or T cells provided the cDNA or gDNA that made up the material.

In the original processing: Estimation of nucleated cell counts was performed using reference gene primer amplification. Libraries were prepared by immunoSEQ multiplex PCR; TCRdb keeps only in-frame clonotypes and omits some of them. Clone size and V and J calls were adopted from that table, with D and trimming inferred from the DNA. The top ten hold roughly 8.7% of the sample, which has 200,000 to 250,000 clones, about 79% seen once. Germline V CDR1 and CDR2: LNHDA, SQIVND (reference sequence). This CDR3 is 17 amino acids long. V was clipped by 5 bases and J by 2 bases, with 19 bases between them. The chain recombines TRBV19 with TRBJ1-5; D is ambiguous. Sequenced sample: peripheral blood. This TCR derives from a man aged 50 or older with active or convalescent COVID-19. The CDR3 DNA follows: TGTGCCAGTAGTCCCCGTGGCAGGCTATATGGCAATCAGCCCCAGCATTTT. Its protein is CASSPRGRLYGNQPQHF.